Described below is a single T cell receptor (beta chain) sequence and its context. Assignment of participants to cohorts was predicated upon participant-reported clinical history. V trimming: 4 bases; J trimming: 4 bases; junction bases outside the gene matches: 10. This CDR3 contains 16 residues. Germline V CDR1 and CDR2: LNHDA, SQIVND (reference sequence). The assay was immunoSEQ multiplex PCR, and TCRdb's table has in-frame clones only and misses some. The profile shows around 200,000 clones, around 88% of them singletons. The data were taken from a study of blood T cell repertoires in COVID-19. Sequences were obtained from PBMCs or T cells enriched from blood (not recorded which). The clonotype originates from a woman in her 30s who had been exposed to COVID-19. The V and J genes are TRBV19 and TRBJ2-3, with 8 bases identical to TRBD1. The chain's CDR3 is CASSKRTTGEADTQYF. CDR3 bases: TGTGCCAGTAGTAAACGGACGACAGGGGAAGCAGATACGCAGTATTTT.